One and the same sample provided the 23 T cell receptor beta chains below, sequenced in a study of shared T cell receptors in the human thymus. Sequencing used immunoSEQ multiplex PCR; TCRdb keeps in-frame clones, though not all of them. The sample includes hundreds of thousands of clones, 70% to 80% seen only once; the top ten take around 0.012%. The same data also went into a second study, on human thymus T cells.

Specimen: thymocytes. These TCRs come from a boy younger than two with a congenital heart defect.

This clone has only one observation. The V call is TRBV11-2, the J call TRBJ2-1, with 7 bases that match TRBD2. CDR3 length: 19 amino acids. Germline lookup yields CDR1 SGHAT and CDR2 FQNNGV. J was trimmed by 0 bases and V by 5 bases; bases with no gene match: 16. As DNA, the CDR3 is TGTGCCAGCAGCCCCTTGGGGCTAGCGGAGACGAGCTCCTACAATGAGCAGTTCTTC. Encoded protein: CASSPLGLAETSSYNEQFF.

This clone was picked up a small number of times. J is TRBJ1-4 and V is TRBV21-1. TRBV21-1 is a documented pseudogene. This CDR3 is 15 amino acids long. In DNA, the CDR3 is TGTGCCAGCAGCAACGGGCGAGGGTTTCGGGAAAAACTGTTTTTT. Its protein product is CASSNGRGFREKLFF.

The J gene is TRBJ1-5, the V gene TRBV27, with TRBD1 identical over 10 bases. V shed 6 bases, J shed 10 bases, and the junction held 18 bases outside the gene matches. Germline lookup yields CDR1 MNHEY and CDR2 SMNVEV (reference sequence). CDR3 length: 17 amino acids. CDR3 sequence (DNA): TGTGCCAGCAGCTCGGCTGGACAGGGGGTTACCAATAACCCCCAGCATTTT. As protein: CASSSAGQGVTNNPQHF.

The chain combines TRBV5-4 with TRBJ2-1; 8 nucleotides line up with TRBD2. The CDR3 covers 17 residues. Germline V CDR1 and CDR2: SGHNT, YYREEE (reference sequence). The V segment lost 1 base and the J segment 9 bases; nucleotides outside the gene matches: 15. The CDR3 loop is CASSLRSGREGLCEQFF. In nucleotides, the CDR3 is TGTGCCAGCAGCTTGCGATCAGGCCGGGAGGGCCTATGTGAGCAGTTCTTC.

This rearrangement joins TRBV15 to TRBJ1-2, with TRBD1 matching 12 bases. CDR3 length: 20 residues. From germline, CDR1 is LNHNV and CDR2 YYDKDF (reference sequence). The trim removed 2 bases at V and 7 bases at J, leaving 20 bases unmatched. The CDR3 protein is CATSRSVDPSGTGGAGGYTF. Written as DNA, the CDR3 is TGTGCCACCAGCAGATCTGTGGACCCCTCCGGGACAGGGGGCGCCGGTGGCTACACCTTC. Looking up the rest from reference TRBV15 and TRBJ1-2 gives the full variable domain: DAMVIQNPRYQVTQFGKPVTLSCSQTLNHNVMYWYQQKSSQAPKLLFHYYDKDFNNEADTPDNFQSRRPNTSFCFLDIRSPGLGDTAMYLCATSRSVDPSGTGGAGGYTFGSGTRLTVV.

The CDR3: CATGTGEGYGTEAFF. CDR3 coding DNA: TGTGCCACCGGGACAGGGGAGGGGTACGGGACTGAAGCTTTCTTT. The chain carries TRBV11-3 and TRBJ1-1, with 10 nucleotides matching TRBD1. V was pared by 10 bases and J by 5 bases, with 13 bases of the junction left unmatched. The CDR3 spans 15 residues. Germline values: CDR1 SGHNT, CDR2 YENEEA.

The chain uses TRBV28 and TRBJ2-5; tentative D call: TRBD2 (6 bases). The CDR3 covers 14 residues. Trimming left V 2 bases short and J 3 bases short, with 10 bases between. Germline assignment: CDR1 MDHEN and CDR2 SYDVKM. Here the CDR3 reads CASSLTAGEETQYF. CDR3 DNA: TGTGCCAGCAGTTTAACAGCGGGCGAAGAGACCCAGTACTTC.

V is TRBV4-3 and J is TRBJ2-7; TRBD1 aligns across 7 bases. Germline CDR1 LGHNA, CDR2 YSLEER. CDR3 size: 15 residues. V was pared by 1 base and J by 5 bases, with 8 bases of the junction left unmatched. CDR3 loop: CASSQVVKGADEQYF. The CDR3 coding sequence is TGCGCCAGCAGCCAAGTGGTAAAGGGGGCCGACGAGCAGTACTTC.

This rearrangement joins TRBV15 to TRBJ2-5, with TRBD1 as a possible D gene (8 bases). CDR3 length: 19 residues. Trimming removed 1 base from V and 4 bases from J, with 25 bases in between. CDR1 and CDR2 (germline): LNHNV, YYDKDF (reference sequence). The CDR3 DNA reads as TGTGCCACCAGCAGAGCCGGCAGGGGGCGCCTAGCGGACGGAGAGACCCAGTACTTC. Translating gives CATSRAGRGRLADGETQYF.

This rearrangement joins TRBV6-5 to TRBJ1-2, with a weak D call TRBD1 (6 bases). The CDR3 is 16 residues long. Per germline, CDR1 MNHEY and CDR2 SVGAGI. V lost 0 bases, J lost 4 bases, and 15 bases lay in between. The CDR3 here is CASSYSAQGRGYGYTF. The CDR3 nucleotides are TGTGCCAGCAGTTACTCGGCACAGGGTCGGGGCTATGGCTACACCTTC.

The J gene is TRBJ2-2, the V gene TRBV5-1; TRBD2 might be the D (6 bases). V was pared by 3 bases and J by 1 base, with 10 bases between. The CDR3 extends over 15 amino acids. Germline CDR1 and CDR2: SGHRS and YFSETQ. CDR3 nucleotide sequence: TGCGCCAGCAGCTCGGGAGACAGGAACACCGGGGAGCTGTTTTTT. This sequence encodes CASSSGDRNTGELFF.

The chain has TRBV4-1 and TRBJ2-7; 11 bases match TRBD1. Germline loops: CDR1 MGHRA, CDR2 YSYEKL. The CDR3 length is 16 residues. V was clipped by 2 bases and J by 6 bases; unmatched bases: 9. The CDR3 loop is CASSQFPDRGLCEQYF. DNA for the CDR3: TGCGCCAGCAGCCAATTTCCGGACAGGGGGCTGTGCGAGCAGTACTTC.

The chain joins TRBV9 to TRBJ2-4; 10 bases line up with TRBD2. The germline gives CDR1 SGDLS, CDR2 YYNGEE. The ends lost 0 bases at V and 8 bases at J; junction bases unmatched: 8. The CDR3 extends over 16 amino acids. In DNA form, the CDR3 reads TGTGCCAGCAGCGTAGAGTCTAGCGGGAGTAACGACATTCAGTACTTC. Translation gives CASSVESSGSNDIQYF. Using reference TRBV9 and TRBJ2-4 for the parts outside the CDR3, the full variable domain is DSGVTQTPKHLITATGQRVTLRCSPRSGDLSVYWYQQSLDQGLQFLIQYYNGEERAKGNILERFSAQQFPDLHSELNLSSLELGDSALYFCASSVESSGSNDIQYFGAGTRLSVL.

The gene calls are TRBV13 and TRBJ2-3; 10 bases are shared with TRBD1. This CDR3 contains 17 residues. V was clipped by 2 bases and J by 5 bases; unmatched bases: 10. The germline CDR1 and CDR2 sequences are PRHDT and FYEKMQ (reference sequence). For the CDR3, the DNA is TGTGCCAGCAGCTTACGTAGGACAGGGGGAGTCTTAGATACGCAGTATTTT. This gives the protein CASSLRRTGGVLDTQYF.

This clone has only one observation. The genes are TRBV29-1 and TRBJ1-3, with TRBD1 identical over 8 bases. This CDR3 has 17 residues. CDR1 and CDR2 (germline): SQVTM, ANQGSEA. The junction had 20 bases not matched to a gene; V was cut back by 7 bases and J by 6 bases. The CDR3 coding sequence is TGCAGCGCCTCAGTTTGGGGGATGGGACAGGTATTAAACACCATATATTTT. Translated, it gives CSASVWGMGQVLNTIYF.

This clone has more than one count but fewer than ten. The V gene is TRBV18, the J gene TRBJ1-1; D is uncertain. The CDR3 covers 15 residues. The germline gives CDR1 KGHSH, CDR2 LQKENI. V lost 3 bases and J 2 bases, leaving 13 bases between the germline ends. CDR3 in DNA: TGTGCCAGCTCACCTCGACATAATGCCAACACTGAAGCTTTCTTT. Translated, it gives CASSPRHNANTEAFF.

This clone was detected only a few times. Other DNA sequences from this sample encode an identical CDR3 as well. V usage is TRBV28 and J usage is TRBJ2-7; 7 bases agree with TRBD2. Trimming cost V 3 bases and J 0 bases; bases outside gene matches: 2. The germline V gene encodes CDR1 MDHEN and CDR2 SYDVKM. CDR3 size: 14 residues. In DNA, the CDR3 is TGTGCCAGCAGTTTCGGGACTATCTCCTACGAGCAGTACTTC. As protein: CASSFGTISYEQYF.

The chain is built from TRBV19 and TRBJ2-1; 7 positions match TRBD2. Germline V CDR1 and CDR2: LNHDA, SQIVND (reference sequence). V lost 1 base, J lost 8 bases, and 5 bases stayed unmatched. CDR3 length equals 14 residues. In DNA, the CDR3 is TGTGCCAGTAGTATAGTAGCGGGTGAGGATGAGCAGTTCTTC. It is translated as CASSIVAGEDEQFF. Using reference TRBV19 and TRBJ2-1 for the parts outside the CDR3, the full variable domain is DGGITQSPKYLFRKEGQNVTLSCEQNLNHDAMYWYRQDPGQGLRLIYYSQIVNDFQKGDIAEGYSVSREKKESFPLTVTSAQKNPTAFYLCASSIVAGEDEQFFGPGTRLTVL.

This chain connects TRBV6-5 to TRBJ2-7, with D unresolved. The CDR3 runs 11 residues. CDR1 and CDR2 from the germline V gene are MNHEY and SVGAGI. V was shortened by 2 bases and J by 6 bases, with 5 bases between the two germline ends. The CDR3 here is CASSYRREQYF. The CDR3 nucleotides are TGTGCCAGCAGTTACCGTCGCGAGCAGTACTTC.

The rearrangement links TRBV15 to TRBJ2-1; 8 nucleotides line up with TRBD1. Germline V gene lookup returns CDR1 LNHNV and CDR2 YYDKDF (reference sequence). The CDR3 extends over 16 amino acids. Trimming took 8 bases from V and 2 from J; bases not matched to a gene: 11. The CDR3, as DNA: TGTGCCACCTCCAGGGGTGGACAGGGCCCCTACAATGAGCAGTTCTTC. This translates into CATSRGGQGPYNEQFF.

The chain couples TRBV7-9 to TRBJ1-2; 8 positions match TRBD1. With 1 base clipped from V and 2 bases from J, the junction kept 0 bases outside the gene matches. CDR3 size: 14 residues. From germline, CDR1 is SEHNR and CDR2 FQNEAQ (reference sequence). Here the CDR3 reads CASSLDRGNYGYTF. CDR3 coding DNA: TGTGCCAGCAGCTTAGACAGGGGGAACTATGGCTACACCTTC.

This chain uses TRBV19 with TRBJ2-3, with 12 bases fitting TRBD2. After removal of 5 bases from V and 5 bases from J, the junction contained 5 bases not matched to a gene. Germline CDR1 and CDR2: LNHDA and SQIVND (reference sequence). This CDR3 comprises 15 residues. Written as DNA, the CDR3 is TGTGCCAGTAGTCGGACTAGCGGGGTCCGAGATACGCAGTATTTT. Protein product: CASSRTSGVRDTQYF.

The V call is TRBV6-1, the J call TRBJ1-4, with D possibly matching TRBD1 (5 bases). The V end lost 4 bases, the J end lost 6 bases, and 21 bases lay between the germline ends. The CDR3 spans 17 residues. Germline V gene sequence: CDR1 MNHNS, CDR2 SASEGT. The CDR3 DNA follows: TGTGCCAGCAGTGCCAACGGGGGGTGGGCATCCTATGAAAAACTGTTTTTT. It encodes CASSANGGWASYEKLFF.